This paragraph reports one TCR beta chain. The data originate from a study of cytomegalovirus exposure and HLA in healthy donors. There are 18 residues in the CDR3. Looked up from germline, CDR1 is MGHDK and CDR2 is SYGVNS. The V gene end was trimmed by 6 bases and the J gene end by 0 bases; junction bases not matched to a gene: 9. Amplification used 60 Vbeta primers and 13 Jbeta primers. Clones were read by immunoSEQ multiplex PCR, and TCRdb kept only the in-frame ones, dropping some. Counted here are 120,000 or so clones, around 77% occurring once; the ten biggest clones make up around 5.2%. This sequence originates from a man aged 50 to 60 in good health and CMV-seropositive. This chain joins TRBV25-1 and TRBJ1-3; 12 positions agree with TRBD1. The sequenced material came from PBMCs. The CDR3 region is CASSGTGGFLSSGNTIYF. The CDR3 DNA sequence: TGTGCCAGCAGCGGGACAGGGGGCTTTCTTTCCTCTGGAAACACCATATATTTT.